This TCR beta chain was identified in a study of patients and donors after allogeneic stem cell transplantation (dated by TCRdb to about 2020). To note about this clonotype: Its binding antigen is unknown. Per-base qualities were not stored, and no clone one base away is much larger.

Receptor amplification or capture employed RT-PCR. Reads for this sample came from a NextSeq 550. The public reads were reprocessed in TCRdb via fastp at Q25 and MiXCR, keeping in-frame beta chains. Rows with one shared CDR3 protein collapse into an entry with the most common genes and DNA. In all, the sample holds about 200,000 distinct CDR3 sequences, and less than 45% of those were seen once. Jointly, the top ten make up approximately 30% of the sample. V lost 4 bases and J lost 9 bases; the stretch between them is 19 bases long. In the germline V gene, CDR1 corresponds to SQVTM and CDR2 to ANQGSEA. The CDR3 covers 14 residues, taking in both the cysteine and the phenylalanine. Left in the record is the CDR3 DNA by itself, 42 bases read in frame from the first base.

Rearrangement joined TRBV29-1 to TRBJ2-1; TRBD2 might be the D gene, on 6 matching bases. The TCR sequence derives from a human donor who was either an allogeneic HSCT recipient or a stem cell or donor lymphocyte infusion donor (not recorded which). It is not recorded whose cells these are; they may come from a transplant donor. The material sequenced was blood, either unsorted or a sorted T cell fraction (not recorded which). The CDR3 here reads CSVGSEAGFTEQFF. The DNA sequence is given as TGCAGCGTTGGGTCTGAGGCGGGATTCACTGAGCAGTTCTTC.